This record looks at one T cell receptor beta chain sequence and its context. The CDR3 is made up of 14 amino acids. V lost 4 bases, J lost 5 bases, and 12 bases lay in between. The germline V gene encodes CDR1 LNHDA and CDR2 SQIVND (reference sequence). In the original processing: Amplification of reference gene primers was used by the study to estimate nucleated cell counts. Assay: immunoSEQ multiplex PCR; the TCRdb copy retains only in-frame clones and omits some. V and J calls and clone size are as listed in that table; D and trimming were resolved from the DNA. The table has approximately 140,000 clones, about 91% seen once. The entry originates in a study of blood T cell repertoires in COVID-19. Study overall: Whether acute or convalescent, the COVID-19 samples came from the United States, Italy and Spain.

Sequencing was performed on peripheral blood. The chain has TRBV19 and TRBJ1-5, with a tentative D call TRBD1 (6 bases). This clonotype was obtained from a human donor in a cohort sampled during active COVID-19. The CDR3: CASSTTGWDQPQHF. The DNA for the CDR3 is TGTGCCAGTAGTACCACAGGGTGGGATCAGCCCCAGCATTTT.